Below, one T cell receptor beta chain is given with its context. This record belongs to a study of blood T cell repertoires in COVID-19. Whole-study context: Sites in the United States, Italy and Spain provided acute and convalescent COVID-19 samples. T cells, B-cell-depleted T cells, or PBMCs provided the cDNA or gDNA that served as material.

V lost 0 bases, J lost 6 bases, and 7 bases stayed unmatched. The V gene's germline CDR1 is ENHRY and CDR2 SYGVKD. This CDR3 comprises 16 residues. Per the authors' pipeline: From reference gene primer amplification, estimates of nucleated cell counts were derived. The repertoire was sequenced with immunoSEQ multiplex PCR; TCRdb's copy has only in-frame clones and lacks some. For V, J and clone size, that table is used; D and trimming come from the DNA. In the table there are some 220,000 clones, 83% of which are singletons. The sequence was obtained from a human donor in a cohort sampled during active COVID-19. The specimen sequenced was peripheral blood. J is TRBJ1-5 and V is TRBV10-3; 8 bases line up with TRBD1. In DNA, the CDR3 is TGTGCCATCAGTGAGTCGAATCAGGGGACAGGTCAGCCCCAGCATTTT. Translation gives CAISESNQGTGQPQHF.